Detailed here is one TCR beta chain. Its antigen is still unknown. No clone much larger than this one lies a single base away; base qualities are absent. The donors were healthy, HIV-negative adults who had no recently reported acute infections or vaccinations. Every donor was a Caucasian adult living in Nashville, Tennessee, USA. CD4+ T cells were enriched through magnetic negative selection, after which naive cells were positively selected on CD45RA and the remaining negative fraction served as the memory subset. Blood was collected by leukapheresis, and PBMCs were isolated by Ficoll-Histopaque density gradient centrifugation and then cryopreserved in liquid nitrogen vapor phase. Analytical flow cytometry was used to check the purity and quantity of every magnetically sorted T cell population. From each sorted fraction, genomic DNA was isolated and quantified by UV absorbance on a Nanodrop 2000c.

Using the deep immunoSEQ assay, TCR CDR3 regions were amplified from genomic DNA by multiplex PCR. For each cell subset, the extracted genomic DNA was distributed evenly across all wells of several immunoSEQ 96-well plates, and each plate served as one replicate. Each replicate PCR for sorted subsets received about 200 ng genomic DNA, equal to 30,000 or so T cell genomes. Purified libraries were quantified with a Qubit 3.0 fluorometer, sized on a Bioanalyzer 2100, and re-quantified with the KAPA Library Quantification kit. Every immunoSEQ 96-well plate was sequenced on a separate single-read 150-cycle Illumina NextSeq 550 flow cell. The published analysis was carried out like this. The immunoSEQ output contained only junctional sequences without quality scores, so filtering could not match that applied to full-length reads. Sequences were annotated with PyIR, a Python wrapper for IgBLAST v1.9, using IMGT germline references to assign V/J genes and CDR3. Reads with weak V/J assignments (E-value above 1e-6), missing CDR3, stop codons, out-of-frame junctions, or ambiguous translated residues were removed. V3J clonotypes were defined by identical inferred V gene, J gene, and CDR3 amino acid sequence. Percentage overlap between repertoires was calculated by dividing the number of shared unique clonotypes by the size of the smaller repertoire. RTK rarefaction, the Chao1 estimator, and Recon v2.1 estimates of unobserved clonotypes were used to assess repertoire richness. For all TCRbeta clonotypes obtained by the gDNA method from several donors, generation probabilities were computed with OLGA. The clones in this table, taken by TCRdb from immuneACCESS, are in-frame only. Not every clone is retained; where verified, under half of the shortfall comes from an unresolved V gene, and the cause of the rest is unknown. V, J and clone size derive from that table, while D and trimming were established from the DNA sequence. This sample gives 2 million to 2.5 million clones in total; around 92% of them show up just once. The ten largest clones represent approximately 0.4% of the sample.

The data derive from a study of shared clonotypes between healthy human individuals (dated by TCRdb to the early 2020s). Background for the entire study: A couple of women and a few men aged 18 to 49 years were included in the cohort. Per donor, three plates each were used for CD4 naive and CD4 memory, two for CD8 naive, and one for CD8 memory. Between about 0.94 and 10 billion PBMCs per donor were obtained by leukapheresis. Libraries were prepared and TCR repertoires were sequenced by different laboratories using diverse techniques, in order to increase sequencing depth and limit assay-specific biases. To estimate repertoire size and how much clonotype sharing occurs between individuals, the study deeply sequenced the blood TCR repertoires of about 5 healthy adults.

Germline trimming amounts to 4 bases on V and 0 bases on J, with 10 as the count of junction bases outside the gene matches. Spanning cysteine to phenylalanine, the CDR3 consists of 17 amino acids. Just CDR3 DNA is preserved here, 51 bases in frame from base 1. As encoded in the germline V gene (reference sequence), CDR1 is SGHNT while CDR2 is YYREEE. General findings and caveats noted by the study authors: Roughly 5% of naive CD4, roughly 3.5% of naive CD8, about 2.4% of memory CD4, and over 0.35% of memory CD8 clonotypes were shared across several donors. Sampling was limited to blood, and TCR repertoires in tissue likely differ from TCR repertoires in blood. Because the study included only a small number of donors, the genetic and exposure-history diversity represented was limited. Compared with non-shared clonotypes, the clonotypes found in all four sorted-subset donors had higher generation probabilities. Even with the large sequencing depth, rarefaction of the sorted-subset datasets indicated that sequencing was incomplete. Pairwise subsampling led to the expectation that sequencing depth would affect the degree of clonotype sharing among donors. Naive subsets generally had larger estimated clonotype richness than memory subsets.

Specimen: naive CD4+ T cells from PBMCs. Read against the paper, the sample's cell subset or site label means: CD45RA+ positively selected. The sequence was obtained from a young man in good health. Some clones in this sample may be carry-over from other donors' samples. Recombination linked TRBV5-4 to TRBJ2-1; the central 7 bases match TRBD2. The CDR3 corresponds to CASSGGSGTDSYNEQFF. The DNA sequence follows: TGTGCCAGCAGCGGAGGAAGCGGGACCGACTCCTACAATGAGCAGTTCTTC.